One and the same sample provided the 21 T cell receptor beta chains below, sequenced in a study of CD8 T cells in ankylosing spondylitis (TCRdb year 2017). On the study overall, not on this receptor specifically: Blood from ankylosing spondylitis patients appeared to be characterized by a TCR beta motif composed of about eight highly homologous amino acid variants.

Library preparation was by 5' RACE. The data were produced on an Illumina HiSeq 2500. TCRdb ran its own pipeline on the public reads, namely fastp trimming at Q25 and MiXCR clone calling, and kept in-frame beta chains. CDR3 protein sequences are deduplicated, and each keeps its most common genes and DNA. The sample includes a few hundred thousand distinct CDR3 sequences, with 20% to 25% observed a single time. The ten most abundant clones make up about a sixth of the sample. Antigens of these TCRs are unknown. Input material: blood, either unsorted or a sorted T cell fraction (not recorded which). The source is a male donor with ankylosing spondylitis.

Worth noting for this clonotype: Because the CDR3 is missing its conserved closing phenylalanine or tryptophan, this is likely a read error. The V call is TRBV5-1, the J call TRBJ2-3; 10 nucleotides match TRBD2. This CDR3 has 16 amino acids. In germline, CDR1 is SGHRS, CDR2 YFSETQ. V was clipped by 4 bases and J by 4 bases; unmatched bases: 9. In nucleotides, the CDR3 is TGCGCCAGCAGCCTTATTCCTAGCGGGAGTGCAGATACGCAGTATTTG. Residues: CASSLIPSGSADTQYL.

The chain carries TRBV28 and TRBJ1-2, with TRBD1 as a possible D gene (5 bases). The CDR3 is 15 residues long. CDR1 MDHEN and CDR2 SYDVKM come from the germline V gene. V lost 9 bases and J 3 bases, leaving 20 bases between the germline ends. For the CDR3, the DNA is TGTGCCAGTACCGGGGCCCAGGTGGCTGACTATGGCTACACCTTC. Its protein is CASTGAQVADYGYTF.

The chain links TRBV7-2 to TRBJ1-5, with 8 bases fitting TRBD1. The length of the CDR3 is 15 residues. After removal of 5 bases from V and 2 bases from J, the junction contained 5 bases not matched to a gene. The V gene's germline CDR1 is SGHTA and CDR2 FQGNSA. CDR3 region: CASSQDRAGNQPQHF. CDR3 DNA sequence: TGTGCCAGCAGCCAGGACAGGGCGGGCAATCAGCCCCAGCATTTT.

This clonotype was found many times. J is TRBJ2-5 and V is TRBV3-1; D is possibly TRBD1 or TRBD2 (5 bases each). There are 13 residues in the CDR3. Looked up from germline, CDR1 is LGHDT and CDR2 is YNNKEL (reference sequence). V was shortened by 3 bases and J by 2 bases, with 7 bases between the two germline ends. The CDR3 region has the DNA TGTGCCAGCAGCCAGGGACCACAAGAGACCCAGTACTTC. Translating gives CASSQGPQETQYF.

The genes are TRBV11-2 and TRBJ1-6; tentative D call: TRBD1 (5 bases). Germline CDR1 is SGHAT and CDR2 is FQNNGV. CDR3 size: 13 residues. Trimming pared 5 bases from V and 7 bases from J, leaving 9 bases between. The CDR3 region has the DNA TGTGCCAGCAGCCTCGGGACCAATTCACCCCTCCACTTT. Residues: CASSLGTNSPLHF.

V and J are TRBV7-2 and TRBJ2-3; TRBD2 aligns across 8 bases. V dropped 0 bases and J dropped 5; count of bases not matched to a gene: 10. Germline V gene data show CDR1 as SGHTA and CDR2 as FQGNSA. The CDR3 loop spans 17 amino acids. The CDR3 loop is CASSLAPGRVYGDTQYF. CDR3 coding DNA: TGTGCCAGCAGCTTAGCGCCCGGGAGGGTCTATGGAGATACGCAGTATTTT.

V usage is TRBV7-2 and J usage is TRBJ2-2; 12 nucleotides agree with TRBD2. Germline V gene lookup returns CDR1 SGHTA and CDR2 FQGNSA. V lost 5 bases to trimming and J lost 7 bases; unmatched junction nucleotides: 11. There are 17 residues in the CDR3. The DNA of the CDR3 is TGTGCCAGCAGCCACCGTGCGACTAGCGGGAGAAACGGGGAGCTGTTTTTT. Its protein is CASSHRATSGRNGELFF.

Regarding this clonotype: A junction boundary mismatches the germline segment, possibly from a read error. The CDR3 sequence: CASSQDPASKQPQHF. The DNA of the CDR3 is TGCGCCAGCAGCCAAGATCCCGCTAGCAAACAGCCCCAGCATTTT. The chain carries TRBV4-3 and TRBJ1-5; D gene uncertain. The CDR3 sequence is 15 residues long. From germline, CDR1 is LGHNA and CDR2 YSLEER.

This clonotype was seen a few times. The V gene is TRBV7-3, the J gene TRBJ2-1, with 7 bases matching TRBD1. With V trimmed by 5 bases and J by 4 bases, 8 bases remained unmatched. The CDR3 consists of 15 residues. Germline CDR1 reads SGHTA; CDR2 reads FQGTGA. The CDR3 is CASSQVGTVYNEQFF. Written as DNA, the CDR3 is TGTGCCAGCAGCCAAGTAGGGACAGTGTACAATGAGCAGTTCTTC.

This clonotype appeared many times. An end of the junction does not agree with germline; a read error may underlie this. The V call is TRBV6-2 or TRBV6-3, the J call TRBJ2-1; 11 bases are a match to TRBD2. This CDR3 is 11 amino acids long. The germline V gene has CDR1 MNHEY and CDR2 SVGEGT. This CDR3 is CGTSGYNEQFF. The CDR3 DNA follows: TGCGGGACTAGCGGATACAATGAGCAGTTCTTC.

For the CDR3, the DNA is TGTGCCAGCAGCTTCTTGGGGGAAACCCAGCATTTT. Protein sequence: CASSFLGETQHF. The chain uses TRBV7-9 and TRBJ1-5; D might be TRBD1 (5 bases). CDR1 and CDR2 (germline): SEHNR, FQNEAQ (reference sequence). The CDR3 has 12 amino acids. The ends were cut back, 3 bases at V and 11 bases at J, with 11 bases in the middle.

This clonotype appeared a few times. The chain couples TRBV20-1 to TRBJ2-7, with TRBD1 matching over 7 bases. With V trimmed by 1 base and J by 2 bases, 5 bases remained unmatched. This CDR3 is built from 14 residues. CDR1 DFQATT and CDR2 SNEGSKA come from the germline V gene (reference sequence). The CDR3, as DNA: TGCAGTGCTAGAGTGGGACAGATTCCCTACGAGCAGTACTTC. Translated: CSARVGQIPYEQYF.

This clonotype was counted a few times. The chain is built from TRBV6-1 and TRBJ2-5; possible D gene TRBD2, 5 bases. Trimming removed 5 bases at V and 5 bases at J, with 12 bases between. CDR1 MNHNS and CDR2 SASEGT come from the germline V gene. The CDR3 has 13 amino acids. The DNA for the CDR3 is TGTGCCAGCAGTCGGACTTTAAGGGAGACCCAGTACTTC. Protein: CASSRTLRETQYF.

V is TRBV10-3 and J is TRBJ1-4; 10 nucleotides match TRBD1. Per germline, CDR1 ENHRY and CDR2 SYGVKD. CDR3 length: 14 amino acids. The V gene end was trimmed by 7 bases and the J gene end by 6 bases; junction bases not matched to a gene: 5. DNA of the CDR3: TGTGCCATCAAACCCGGGACAGGGGATGAAAAACTGTTTTTT. It codes for CAIKPGTGDEKLFF.

J is TRBJ2-5 and V is TRBV29-1; no clear D gene. The V end lost 7 bases, the J end lost 6 bases, and 12 bases lay between the germline ends. Germline assignment: CDR1 SQVTM and CDR2 ANQGSEA. The CDR3 runs 11 residues. CDR3 sequence: CSGRILKTQYF. In nucleotides, the CDR3 is TGCAGCGGCAGGATTTTGAAGACCCAGTACTTC. The whole variable domain, remainder taken from reference TRBV29-1 and TRBJ2-5, is SAVISQKPSRDICQRGTSLTIQCQVDSQVTMMFWYRQQPGQSLTLIATANQGSEATYESGFVIDKFPISRPNLTFSTLTVSNMSPEDSSIYLCSGRILKTQYFGPGTRLLVL.

The chain recombines TRBV2 with TRBJ1-4; D is perhaps TRBD1 (6 bases). Trimming left V 6 bases short and J 3 bases short, with 11 bases between. CDR3 length: 14 amino acids. Per germline, CDR1 SNHLY and CDR2 FYNNEI. The CDR3 loop is CASSRDTPNEKLFF. In nucleotides, the CDR3 is TGTGCCAGCAGCCGGGACACCCCTAATGAAAAACTGTTTTTT.

This clonotype appeared a few times. This chain links TRBV6-6 with TRBJ2-3, with TRBD2 as a possible D gene (6 bases). Germline V gene data show CDR1 as MNHNY and CDR2 as SVGAGI (reference sequence). With 8 bases removed from V and 5 bases from J, the gap between germline ends came to 14 bases. This CDR3 comprises 13 residues. The CDR3: CASSSQEGDTQYF. The CDR3 coding sequence is TGTGCCAGCTCCAGTCAGGAGGGAGATACGCAGTATTTT.

This clonotype has a handful of counts. The chain carries TRBV10-3 and TRBJ1-5, with D possibly matching TRBD1 (6 bases). CDR1 and CDR2 from the germline V gene are ENHRY and SYGVKD. The V end was cut by 0 bases, the J end by 2 bases, with 11 bases between. The CDR3 contains 16 residues. The CDR3 nucleotides are TGTGCCATCAGTGAGTCGAGGGGGAATGGCAATCAGCCCCAGCATTTT. Translating it yields CAISESRGNGNQPQHF.

This clonotype has more than one count but fewer than ten. This chain connects TRBV7-2 to TRBJ2-5; a possible D gene is TRBD2 (6 bases). The germline CDR1 and CDR2 sequences are SGHTA and FQGNSA. This CDR3 region has 14 residues. V gave up 1 base and J gave up 4 bases, with 10 bases separating them. CDR3 protein: CASSLEAGIETQYF. The CDR3, as DNA: TGTGCCAGCAGCTTAGAGGCGGGGATAGAGACCCAGTACTTC.

CDR3 sequence reads: CASSNGQGDGYTF. In DNA form, the CDR3 reads TGCGCCAGCAGCAACGGACAGGGAGACGGCTACACCTTC. This chain connects TRBV5-1 to TRBJ1-2; 8 bases fit TRBD1. CDR3 size: 13 residues. Germline V gene sequence: CDR1 SGHRS, CDR2 YFSETQ. The ends lost 4 bases at V and 8 bases at J; junction bases unmatched: 7.

The sample holds a few counts of this clonotype. The chain joins TRBV29-1 to TRBJ2-1, with 8 bases that match TRBD2. Trimming took 5 bases from V and 9 from J; bases not matched to a gene: 12. Germline V gives CDR1 SQVTM, CDR2 ANQGSEA. The CDR3 contains 14 residues. CDR3 amino acids: CSVPLSGSLVEQFF. For the CDR3, the DNA is TGCAGCGTTCCCCTCAGCGGGAGTTTGGTTGAGCAGTTCTTC.